This note documents a single T cell receptor (beta chain) sequence. The antigen remains unidentified. This sample is drawn from a study of T cell responses to AZD1222 COVID-19 vaccine. Study background: Analyses pooled second doses at about 4 or about 12 weeks.

Notes on the study in general: Targets within unmutated variant regions were reportedly found for nearly half of spike-specific TCRs. All repertoire sampling was performed exclusively after the peak T cell response.

Method: immunoSEQ multiplex PCR; TCRdb's copy keeps in-frame clones and lacks some. The sample has roughly 160,000 clones; around 94% are singletons. Germline values: CDR1 MDHEN, CDR2 SYDVKM. This CDR3 comprises 14 residues. V lost 6 bases and J lost 5; bases outside the gene matches: 3. This receptor was taken from an adult in good health. Sequenced here: peripheral blood, sampled on day 0 of AZD1222 vaccination. V usage is TRBV28 and J usage is TRBJ2-2; 10 bases match TRBD2. CDR3 sequence reads: CASRAGGGTGELFF. The DNA for the CDR3 is TGTGCCAGCAGAGCGGGAGGGGGGACCGGGGAGCTGTTTTTT.